Detailed here is one T cell receptor beta chain. Antigen specificity is unknown. This entry is derived from a study of T cell responses to AZD1222 COVID-19 vaccine. Study observations and caveats: The study reported that nearly half of spike-specific TCRs target unmutated variant regions.

Germline CDR1 reads LNHNV; CDR2 reads YYDKDF (reference sequence). Deletions cut 0 bases from V and 7 bases from J, with 4 bases between. The CDR3 consists of 12 residues. Sequencing was performed with immunoSEQ multiplex PCR; in TCRdb, only in-frame clones are kept and a portion is missing. The sample has 250,000 to 300,000 clones, 94% seen once; the top ten hold around 0.58%. V and J are TRBV15 and TRBJ1-5; D gene uncertain. The receptor was derived from an adult who received the AZD1222 COVID-19 vaccine. The sample was peripheral blood, taken 28 days after the second AZD1222 dose. The CDR3 sequence: CATSRDDQPQHF. The CDR3 coding sequence is TGTGCCACCAGCAGAGATGACCAGCCCCAGCATTTT.